The 18 T cell receptor beta chains in this list originate from one sample, sequenced in a study of vaccination effects on CD4 cells after COVID-19. Assay used: immunoSEQ multiplex PCR; TCRdb lists only in-frame clones, some missing. The sample includes approximately 47,000 clones, roughly two thirds seen only once; the top ten take about 7%. Antigens for these TCRs are unknown. The authors isolated CD4+ T cells after about 10 days of culture. Either the mRNA-1273 or the BNT162b2 vaccine was given to participants as two doses. This specimen consisted of CD4+ T cells from PBMCs cultured without peptide, obtained after COVID-19 vaccination. The receptors come from a human donor who received a COVID-19 vaccine.

This chain uses TRBV6-5 with TRBJ1-2; D is unresolved. The CDR3 runs to 13 residues. Germline assignment: CDR1 MNHEY and CDR2 SVGAGI. With 7 bases removed from V and 7 bases from J, the gap between germline ends came to 16 bases. For the CDR3, the DNA is TGTGCCAGCAAAATCAACGCCGTTGGTGGCTACACCTTC. Amino acid sequence: CASKINAVGGYTF.

This clone came up a few times. The chain recombines TRBV6-5 with TRBJ2-7, with 9 positions matching TRBD1. Trimming cost V 7 bases and J 3 bases; bases outside gene matches: 7. This CDR3 is 14 amino acids long. In germline, CDR1 is MNHEY, CDR2 SVGAGI. This CDR3 is CASTQDRGYYEQYF. CDR3 bases: TGTGCCAGCACTCAGGACAGGGGTTACTACGAGCAGTACTTC.

The V gene is TRBV18, the J gene TRBJ1-3, with D hard to call. CDR1 and CDR2 (germline): KGHSH, LQKENI. The CDR3 has 14 amino acids. The ends were cut back, 3 bases at V and 2 bases at J, with 8 bases in the middle. The CDR3 reads CASSPERTGNTIYF. The CDR3 DNA is TGTGCCAGCTCACCCGAAAGAACTGGAAACACCATATATTTT.

V gene TRBV18 combines with J gene TRBJ2-2, with 10 bases that match TRBD1. Per germline, CDR1 KGHSH and CDR2 LQKENI. CDR3 length: 15 amino acids. Unmatched junction bases numbered 4, after V lost 6 bases and J lost 3 bases. The CDR3, as DNA: TGTGCCAGCTCCTACGACAGGGGGCACACCGGGGAGCTGTTTTTT. Its protein is CASSYDRGHTGELFF.

This clone was seen only a few times. V is TRBV18 and J is TRBJ1-1; no firm D call. Looked up from germline, CDR1 is KGHSH and CDR2 is LQKENI. V was shortened by 3 bases and J by 1 base, with 9 bases between the two germline ends. CDR3 length: 14 amino acids. The DNA for the CDR3 is TGTGCCAGCTCACCGGGCTTCTCGAACACTGAAGCTTTCTTT. It encodes CASSPGFSNTEAFF.

This sequence joins TRBV7-2 and TRBJ2-7; TRBD2 might be the D (7 bases). CDR1 is SGHTA, CDR2 FQGNSA, per germline. The V end was cut by 7 bases, the J end by 2 bases, with 21 bases between. The CDR3 contains 16 residues. The CDR3 nucleotides read TGTGCCAGCACACACGCCGGGGGGCAGATCACCTACGAGCAGTACTTC. Its translation: CASTHAGGQITYEQYF.

This clone was detected a few times. The chain links TRBV6-5 to TRBJ1-4; D is undetermined. Trimming cost V 2 bases and J 7 bases, with 8 bases left between them. CDR3 length equals 13 residues. Germline lookup yields CDR1 MNHEY and CDR2 SVGAGI. CDR3 nucleotides: TGTGCCAGCAGTTACGGGAGGGTTGAAAAACTGTTTTTT. Its protein product is CASSYGRVEKLFF.

This sequence joins TRBV20-1 and TRBJ1-2; D is undetermined. This CDR3 is built from 11 residues. Germline V gene data show CDR1 as DFQATT and CDR2 as SNEGSKA (reference sequence). V lost 4 bases, J lost 6 bases, and 9 bases lay in between. The CDR3 DNA reads as TGCAGTGCTACGGACGGAGATGGCTACACCTTC. This gives the protein CSATDGDGYTF.

The chain links TRBV4-1 to TRBJ1-1; TRBD1 might be the D (5 bases). Trimming pared 1 base from V and 10 bases from J, leaving 19 bases between. CDR3 size: 15 residues. CDR1 and CDR2 from the germline V gene are MGHRA and YSYEKL. The CDR3 DNA reads as TGCGCCAGCAGCCAAGGTCAGGGAGTGGCTCGGGGAGCTTTCTTT. This gives the protein CASSQGQGVARGAFF.

This clone was seen a handful of times. This chain joins TRBV6-5 and TRBJ2-1; 10 nucleotides agree with TRBD2. The length of the CDR3 is 15 residues. The germline V gene encodes CDR1 MNHEY and CDR2 SVGAGI. V was pared by 6 bases and J by 9 bases, with 11 bases of the junction left unmatched. The CDR3 is CASRTGGLAIREQFF. CDR3 bases: TGTGCCAGCAGGACGGGGGGACTAGCGATTCGTGAGCAGTTCTTC.

The chain uses TRBV19 and TRBJ1-5; D gene uncertain. This CDR3 comprises 14 residues. CDR1 and CDR2 from the germline V gene are LNHDA and SQIVND (reference sequence). Trimming shortened V by 0 bases and J by 2 bases, and 5 bases separated the two germline ends. This chain's CDR3 is CASSIDRGNQPQHF. The CDR3 DNA reads as TGTGCCAGTAGTATAGACAGAGGCAATCAGCCCCAGCATTTT. The full variable domain, its missing parts supplied by reference TRBV19 and TRBJ1-5, is DGGITQSPKYLFRKEGQNVTLSCEQNLNHDAMYWYRQDPGQGLRLIYYSQIVNDFQKGDIAEGYSVSREKKESFPLTVTSAQKNPTAFYLCASSIDRGNQPQHFGDGTRLSIL.

This sequence joins TRBV29-1 and TRBJ2-7; 13 nucleotides align to TRBD2. The length of the CDR3 is 14 residues. CDR1 and CDR2 from the germline V gene are SQVTM and ANQGSEA. Trimming took 4 bases from V and 0 from J; bases not matched to a gene: 0. CDR3 residues: CSVGTSGSSYEQYF. CDR3 DNA: TGCAGCGTTGGGACTAGCGGGAGCTCCTACGAGCAGTACTTC.

This clone came up a few times. The chain has TRBV2 and TRBJ1-6; unclear D gene. The germline V and J ends were trimmed by 10 bases and 6 bases, with 16 bases remaining between them. The germline V gene encodes CDR1 SNHLY and CDR2 FYNNEI. The CDR3 totals 14 residues. The CDR3 DNA follows: TGTGCCACCCGGACCGAGATAACTAATTCACCCCTCCACTTT. Amino acid sequence: CATRTEITNSPLHF.

The rearrangement joins TRBV3-1 (or the pseudogene TRBV3-2) to TRBJ1-4; tentatively, D is TRBD1 (6 bases). Germline V lookup: CDR1 LGHDT, CDR2 YNNKEL (reference sequence). The V end was cut by 5 bases, the J end by 7 bases, with 17 bases between. The CDR3 contains 15 residues. This chain's CDR3 is CASSGTLGAREKLFF. Here the CDR3 DNA reads TGTGCCAGCAGCGGAACTTTGGGGGCGCGTGAAAAACTGTTTTTT.

V usage is TRBV7-6 and J usage is TRBJ1-1; 7 bases map to TRBD1. This CDR3 is built from 16 residues. V lost 1 base and J lost 1; bases outside the gene matches: 6. The V gene's germline CDR1 is SGHVS and CDR2 FNYEAQ. CDR3 bases: TGTGCCAGCAGCTTAGTAAGGACAGGCAAGAACACTGAAGCTTTCTTT. Residues: CASSLVRTGKNTEAFF.

The chain joins TRBV5-1 to TRBJ1-2, with D uncertain. This CDR3 is built from 16 residues. Germline V lookup: CDR1 SGHRS, CDR2 YFSETQ. Deletions cut 4 bases from V and 2 bases from J, with 18 bases between. CDR3 amino acids: CASSPSFGRPNYGYTF. The CDR3 DNA follows: TGCGCCAGCAGCCCTTCCTTTGGGCGGCCGAACTATGGCTACACCTTC.

This clone was counted only a few times. J is TRBJ1-1 and V is TRBV6-1; D is undetermined. V was cut by 3 bases and J by 4 bases, with 12 bases left in between. The germline V gene encodes CDR1 MNHNS and CDR2 SASEGT. This CDR3 has 14 residues. The CDR3 reads CASSELGMGTEAFF. The CDR3 coding sequence is TGTGCCAGCAGTGAGCTGGGGATGGGCACTGAAGCTTTCTTT.

The rearrangement links TRBV27 to TRBJ1-2; 8 positions agree with TRBD1. The CDR3 totals 16 residues. CDR1 is MNHEY, CDR2 SMNVEV, per germline (reference sequence). The ends lost 5 bases at V and 0 bases at J; junction bases unmatched: 8. The CDR3, as DNA: TGTGCCAGCAGTCTACTCGGACAGGGATCTAACTATGGCTACACCTTC. Protein: CASSLLGQGSNYGYTF.